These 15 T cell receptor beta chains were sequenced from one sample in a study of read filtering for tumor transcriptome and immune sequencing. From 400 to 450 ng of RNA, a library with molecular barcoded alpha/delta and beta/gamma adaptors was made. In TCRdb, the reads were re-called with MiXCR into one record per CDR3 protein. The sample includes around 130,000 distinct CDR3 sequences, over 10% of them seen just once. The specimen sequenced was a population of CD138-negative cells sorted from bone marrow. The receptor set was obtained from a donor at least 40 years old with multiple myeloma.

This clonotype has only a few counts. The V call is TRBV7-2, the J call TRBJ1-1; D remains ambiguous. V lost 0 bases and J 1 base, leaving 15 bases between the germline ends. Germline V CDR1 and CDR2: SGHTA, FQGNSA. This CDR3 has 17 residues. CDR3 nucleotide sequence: TGTGCCAGCAGCTTAGCGGCCCGCGGCAGCTGGAACACTGAAGCTTTCTTT. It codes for CASSLAARGSWNTEAFF.

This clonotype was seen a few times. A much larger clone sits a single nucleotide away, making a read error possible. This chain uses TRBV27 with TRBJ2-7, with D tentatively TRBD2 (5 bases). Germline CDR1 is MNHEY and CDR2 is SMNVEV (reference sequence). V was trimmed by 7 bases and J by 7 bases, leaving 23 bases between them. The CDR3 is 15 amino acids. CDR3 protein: CASTAAGAQAREQYF. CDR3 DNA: TGTGCCAGCACCGCGGCGGGTGCCCAGGCGAGGGAGCAGTACTTC.

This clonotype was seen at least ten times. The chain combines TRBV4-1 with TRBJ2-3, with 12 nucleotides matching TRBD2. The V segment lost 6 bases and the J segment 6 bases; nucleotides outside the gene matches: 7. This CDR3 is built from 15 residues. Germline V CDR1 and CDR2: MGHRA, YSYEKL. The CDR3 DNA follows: TGCGCCAGCAGGAGACTAGCGGGAGTGGAGGATACGCAGTATTTT. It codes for CASRRLAGVEDTQYF.

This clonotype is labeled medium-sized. The chain's CDR3 is CASSIQGGRHNEQFF. The CDR3 DNA follows: TGCGCCAGCAGCATTCAAGGGGGAAGACACAATGAGCAGTTCTTC. This rearrangement joins TRBV5-1 to TRBJ2-1; tentative D call: TRBD1 (6 bases). CDR1 is SGHRS and CDR2 is YFSETQ in the germline V gene. V lost 4 bases to trimming and J lost 5 bases, with 16 bases between them. CDR3 length: 15 residues.

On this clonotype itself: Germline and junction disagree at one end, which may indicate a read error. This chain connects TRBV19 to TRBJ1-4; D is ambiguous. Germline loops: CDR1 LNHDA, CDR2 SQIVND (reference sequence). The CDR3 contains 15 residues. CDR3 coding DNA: TGTGCCAGCAGTATAGTCGGCGTGTCCGGTGAAAAACTGTTTTTT. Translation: CASSIVGVSGEKLFF.

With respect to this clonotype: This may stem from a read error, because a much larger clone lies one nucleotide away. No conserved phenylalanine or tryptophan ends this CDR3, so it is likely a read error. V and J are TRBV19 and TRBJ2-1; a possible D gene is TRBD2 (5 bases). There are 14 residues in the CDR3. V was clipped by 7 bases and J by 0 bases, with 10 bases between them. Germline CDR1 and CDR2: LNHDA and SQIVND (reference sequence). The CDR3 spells CASIRGSSYNEQFS. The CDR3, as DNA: TGTGCCAGTATCCGAGGGAGCTCCTACAATGAGCAGTTCTCC.

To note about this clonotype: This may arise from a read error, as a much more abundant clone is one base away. The CDR3 DNA reads as TGTACCAGCAGCTTTCTAGCGGGGAGCTCCTACGAGCAGTACTTC. It is translated as CTSSFLAGSSYEQYF. The chain carries TRBV7-9 and TRBJ2-7; 9 bases agree with TRBD2. This CDR3 has 15 amino acids. CDR1 and CDR2 (germline): SEHNR, FQNEAQ (reference sequence).

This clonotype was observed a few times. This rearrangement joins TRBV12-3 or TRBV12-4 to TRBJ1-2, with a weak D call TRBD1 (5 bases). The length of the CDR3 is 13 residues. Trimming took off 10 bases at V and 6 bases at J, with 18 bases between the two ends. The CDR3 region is CAITSQGINGYTF. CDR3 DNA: TGTGCCATCACCTCCCAGGGAATCAATGGCTACACCTTC.

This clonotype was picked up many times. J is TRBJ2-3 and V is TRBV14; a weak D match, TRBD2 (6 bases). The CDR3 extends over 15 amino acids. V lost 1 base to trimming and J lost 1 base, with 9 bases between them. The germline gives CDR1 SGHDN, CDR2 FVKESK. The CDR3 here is CASSQAGTRTDTQYF. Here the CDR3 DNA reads TGTGCCAGCAGCCAAGCCGGGACTCGCACAGATACGCAGTATTTT.

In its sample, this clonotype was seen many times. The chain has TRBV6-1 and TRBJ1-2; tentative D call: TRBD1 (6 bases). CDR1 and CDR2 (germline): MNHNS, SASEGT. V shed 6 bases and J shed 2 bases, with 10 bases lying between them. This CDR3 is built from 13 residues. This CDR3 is CASSRGRNYGYTF. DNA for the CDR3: TGTGCCAGCAGCAGGGGCAGAAACTATGGCTACACCTTC.

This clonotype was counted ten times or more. The CDR3 loop is CASRGLNTEAFF. The CDR3, as DNA: TGTGCCAGCAGGGGGTTGAACACTGAAGCTTTCTTT. This sequence joins TRBV28 and TRBJ1-1; D remains ambiguous. This CDR3 comprises 12 residues. The germline V gene encodes CDR1 MDHEN and CDR2 SYDVKM. The V end lost 6 bases, the J end lost 0 bases, and 5 bases lay between the germline ends.

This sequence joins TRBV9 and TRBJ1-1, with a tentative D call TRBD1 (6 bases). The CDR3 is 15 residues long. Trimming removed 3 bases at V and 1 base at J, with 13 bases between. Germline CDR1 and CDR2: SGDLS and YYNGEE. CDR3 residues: CASSGGAGGNTEAFF. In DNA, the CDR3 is TGTGCCAGCAGCGGGGGGGCAGGCGGGAACACTGAAGCTTTCTTT.

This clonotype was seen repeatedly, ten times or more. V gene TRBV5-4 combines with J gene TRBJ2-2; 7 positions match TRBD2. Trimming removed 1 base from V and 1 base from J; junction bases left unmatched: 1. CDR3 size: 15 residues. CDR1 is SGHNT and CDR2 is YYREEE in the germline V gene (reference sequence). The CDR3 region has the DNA TGTGCCAGCAGCTTGAGCGGGATGAACACCGGGGAGCTGTTTTTT. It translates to CASSLSGMNTGELFF.

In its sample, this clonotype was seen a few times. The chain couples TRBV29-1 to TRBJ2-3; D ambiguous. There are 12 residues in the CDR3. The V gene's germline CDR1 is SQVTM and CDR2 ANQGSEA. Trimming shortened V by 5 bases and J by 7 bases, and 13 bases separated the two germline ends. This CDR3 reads CSVFLYANTQYF. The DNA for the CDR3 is TGCAGCGTTTTCCTATATGCCAATACGCAGTATTTT.

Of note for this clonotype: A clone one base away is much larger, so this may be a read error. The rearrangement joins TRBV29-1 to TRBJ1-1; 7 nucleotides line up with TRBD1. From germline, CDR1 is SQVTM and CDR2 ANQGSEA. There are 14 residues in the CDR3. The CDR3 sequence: CSVAQGGQNTGAFF. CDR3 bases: TGCAGCGTTGCGCAAGGGGGCCAGAACACTGGAGCTTTCTTT.